This T cell receptor beta chain is drawn from a study of T cell responses to AZD1222 COVID-19 vaccine. TCRdb's copy holds only in-frame clones and misses some; the assay was immunoSEQ multiplex PCR. The profile shows about 120,000 clones, around 87% of them singletons. Germline V gene lookup returns CDR1 GTSNPN and CDR2 SVGIG (reference sequence). The V gene end was trimmed by 7 bases and the J gene end by 5 bases; junction bases not matched to a gene: 9. The length of the CDR3 is 14 residues. The sequencing used peripheral blood, collected 28 days after the second AZD1222 dose. This chain joins TRBV30 and TRBJ2-1; 9 bases map to TRBD2. The receptor was isolated from an adult who received the AZD1222 COVID-19 vaccine. CDR3 sequence: CASIAGAINNEQFF. In DNA form, the CDR3 reads TGTGCCTCTATAGCGGGGGCCATAAACAATGAGCAGTTCTTC.